Below, 3 T cell receptor beta chains from the same sample are listed, as sequenced in a study of cytomegalovirus exposure and HLA in healthy donors. In the PCR, 60 Vbeta and 13 Jbeta primers were used. TCRdb's table, derived via immunoSEQ multiplex PCR, lists solely in-frame clones and lacks some. The sample contains approximately 100,000 clones, 77% of which appear only once. Sequenced: PBMCs. Receptors were obtained from a man aged 35 to 55 in good health and CMV-seropositive.

This clone was picked up a small number of times. This chain uses TRBV23-1 with TRBJ1-4, with D tentatively TRBD1 (5 bases). TRBV23-1 is labeled an ORF, and its function is uncertain. The CDR3 loop spans 16 amino acids. V was clipped by 0 bases and J by 6 bases, with 14 bases between them. The CDR3 is CASSQSTGARDEKLFF. The CDR3 DNA follows: TGCGCCAGCAGTCAATCGACGGGAGCCAGGGATGAAAAACTGTTTTTT.

This clone turned up a few times. V and J are TRBV7-2 and TRBJ2-3; perhaps TRBD2 as D (6 bases). Trimming pared 3 bases from V and 4 bases from J, leaving 14 bases between. The germline CDR1 and CDR2 sequences are SGHTA and FQGNSA. The CDR3 consists of 15 residues. CDR3 in DNA: TGTGCCAGCAGCTTCCAACGGACGGGGGCAGATACGCAGTATTTT. Protein product: CASSFQRTGADTQYF.

The rearrangement uses TRBV2 and TRBJ1-5, with a possible D match to TRBD1 (6 bases). The CDR3 is made up of 15 amino acids. Germline V gene sequence: CDR1 SNHLY, CDR2 FYNNEI. The V end was cut by 7 bases, the J end by 6 bases, with 19 bases between. CDR3 region: CASTHRTGGLQPQHF. The CDR3 DNA reads TGTGCCAGCACCCACCGGACGGGGGGCCTTCAGCCCCAGCATTTT.